Shown below are 30 T cell receptor beta chains from a single sample sequenced in a study of T cells after yellow fever vaccination (dated by TCRdb to between 2018 and 2021). Sample treatment or condition, as interpreted from the label and publication: live attenuated yellow fever vaccine strain. Libraries were prepared through 5' RACE. The sample was run on an Illumina HiSeq 2500. TCRdb applied fastp at Q25 and MiXCR to the public reads, then kept only in-frame beta chains. Each entry is one CDR3 protein sequence, shown with its most common DNA and genes. A total of approximately 32,000 distinct CDR3 sequences appear in this sample, around 4.8% of them only once. 35% to 50% of the sample lies in the top ten. Sequenced material: CD8+ T cells sorted from PBMCs, taken 5 days after the yellow fever booster vaccination. Receptors were obtained from a man between 25 and 39 years old who received the YFV17D yellow fever vaccine.

This clonotype was picked up many times. The chain joins TRBV7-8 to TRBJ2-6; D gene ambiguous. CDR1 is SGHVS and CDR2 is FQNEAQ in the germline V gene. CDR3 length: 15 amino acids. V was trimmed by 5 bases and J by 0 bases, leaving 8 bases between them. CDR3 sequence: CASSLPISGANVLTF. For the CDR3, the DNA is TGTGCCAGCAGCCTTCCCATCTCTGGGGCCAACGTCCTGACTTTC.

At least ten counts were recorded for this clonotype. V usage is TRBV7-9 and J usage is TRBJ2-1, with 10 bases aligning to TRBD2. The germline V gene has CDR1 SEHNR and CDR2 FQNEAQ (reference sequence). V lost 5 bases to trimming and J lost 7 bases; unmatched junction nucleotides: 11. The CDR3 extends over 16 amino acids. The CDR3 bases are TGTGCCAGCAGCCACATCGGTAGCGGGAGGCATAATGAGCAGTTCTTC. This encodes CASSHIGSGRHNEQFF.

This clonotype was seen repeatedly, ten times or more. The V gene is TRBV20-1, the J gene TRBJ2-4; TRBD2 matches at 7 bases. The CDR3 loop spans 12 amino acids. Germline-derived CDR1 and CDR2 are DFQATT and SNEGSKA (reference sequence). J gave up 8 bases and V 6 bases, and 7 bases lay outside the gene matches. CDR3 amino acids: CSAGGSGYIQYF. The CDR3 bases are TGCAGTGCGGGCGGGAGTGGATACATTCAGTACTTC.

This clonotype was found many times. The V and J genes are TRBV20-1 and TRBJ2-7; 8 nucleotides match TRBD2. CDR1 DFQATT and CDR2 SNEGSKA come from the germline V gene (reference sequence). J lost 2 bases, V lost 2 bases, and 5 bases had no gene match. This CDR3 is built from 14 residues. As DNA, the CDR3 is TGCAGTGCTAGAAGTCCGGGACTAGCCTACGAGCAGTACTTC. This codes for CSARSPGLAYEQYF.

In this sample, this clonotype turned up many times. V is TRBV19 and J is TRBJ2-4; no reliable D call. This CDR3 has 14 amino acids. Germline V gene sequence: CDR1 LNHDA, CDR2 SQIVND (reference sequence). Trimming shortened V by 2 bases and J by 4 bases, and 9 bases separated the two germline ends. The CDR3 DNA follows: TGTGCCAGTAGTATAAGAGAGGATAAAAACATTCAGTACTTC. Its protein product is CASSIREDKNIQYF.

This clonotype was observed at least ten times. The chain carries TRBV14 and TRBJ2-3; the match to TRBD2 covers 8 bases. CDR3 length: 19 residues. Losses at the gene ends were 4 bases for V and 3 bases for J; bases not matched to a gene: 18. Germline V CDR1 and CDR2: SGHDN, FVKESK. CDR3 amino acids: CASSLLGDGRARKTDTQYF. CDR3 sequence (DNA): TGTGCCAGCAGCCTTCTAGGCGACGGGAGGGCGAGGAAAACAGATACGCAGTATTTT.

This clonotype was detected ten times or more. V and J are TRBV24-1 and TRBJ1-1; possibly TRBD1 for D (5 bases). Germline values: CDR1 KGHDR, CDR2 SFDVKD. V gave up 0 bases and J gave up 7 bases, with 5 bases separating them. The CDR3 is made up of 12 amino acids. CDR3 protein: CATSDLGGEAFF. As DNA, the CDR3 is TGTGCCACCAGTGATTTGGGGGGTGAAGCTTTCTTT.

The rearrangement uses TRBV30 and TRBJ2-3; the match to TRBD2 covers 9 bases. This CDR3 has 16 amino acids. Per the germline V gene, CDR1 is GTSNPN and CDR2 is SVGIG (reference sequence). V was pared by 1 base and J by 3 bases, with 8 bases of the junction left unmatched. CDR3 in amino acids: CAWSASSGDLTDTQYF. The DNA of the CDR3 is TGTGCCTGGAGTGCTTCTAGCGGGGACCTAACAGATACGCAGTATTTT.

This clonotype was recorded many times. This rearrangement joins TRBV3-1 to TRBJ2-1; perhaps TRBD2 as D (6 bases). V shed 6 bases and J shed 4 bases, with 13 bases lying between them. This CDR3 comprises 14 residues. The germline V gene encodes CDR1 LGHDT and CDR2 YNNKEL (reference sequence). The CDR3 reads CASRPGEEYNEQFF. Written as DNA, the CDR3 is TGTGCCAGCAGACCGGGAGAGGAGTACAATGAGCAGTTCTTC.

V is TRBV9 and J is TRBJ2-5, with D unclear. Germline V lookup: CDR1 SGDLS, CDR2 YYNGEE. CDR3 length: 12 amino acids. Trimming stripped 4 bases from V and 5 bases from J, with 9 bases between. CDR3 nucleotides: TGTGCCAGCAGCTCTCGTGGGGAGACCCAGTACTTC. This gives the protein CASSSRGETQYF.

This chain uses TRBV19 with TRBJ1-5, with D possibly matching TRBD1 (6 bases). Per the germline V gene, CDR1 is LNHDA and CDR2 is SQIVND (reference sequence). The CDR3 is 18 amino acids. The V end lost 5 bases, the J end lost 0 bases, and 20 bases lay between the germline ends. The CDR3 spells CASSVSQGYGYSNQPQHF. The DNA of the CDR3 is TGTGCCAGTAGTGTCAGCCAGGGGTATGGATATAGCAATCAGCCCCAGCATTTT.

This clonotype was seen many times. The chain has TRBV4-3 and TRBJ1-1, with D hard to call. The CDR3 covers 15 residues. V lost 0 bases and J 0 bases, leaving 8 bases between the germline ends. Germline V gene data show CDR1 as LGHNA and CDR2 as YSLEER. The CDR3 region has the DNA TGCGCCAGCAGCCAAGATCCGGTTGTGAACACTGAAGCTTTCTTT. As protein: CASSQDPVVNTEAFF.

This clonotype was found many times. The rearrangement links TRBV7-2 to TRBJ1-4; D ambiguous. Germline-derived CDR1 and CDR2 are SGHTA and FQGNSA. V was cut by 5 bases and J by 8 bases, with 9 bases left in between. The CDR3 has 12 residues. The CDR3 DNA is TGTGCCAGCAGCCCAGGAGAGGAAAAACTGTTTTTT. Its protein product is CASSPGEEKLFF.

Many counts were recorded for this clonotype. This CDR3 reads CASSLGGLADKENYNEQFF. The DNA for the CDR3 is TGTGCCAGCAGCTTAGGGGGGCTAGCGGACAAGGAGAATTACAATGAGCAGTTCTTC. This chain links TRBV13 with TRBJ2-1, with 7 bases fitting TRBD2. Germline V CDR1 and CDR2: PRHDT, FYEKMQ (reference sequence). The J segment lost 4 bases and the V segment lost 0 bases, leaving 15 bases of the junction unmatched. The CDR3 totals 19 residues. Full variable domain (missing parts from reference TRBV13 and TRBJ2-1): AAGVIQSPRHLIKEKRETATLKCYPIPRHDTVYWYQQGPGQDPQFLISFYEKMQSDKGSIPDRFSAQQFSDYHSELNMSSLELGDSALYFCASSLGGLADKENYNEQFFGPGTRLTVL.

This clonotype was seen many times. The rearrangement joins TRBV5-1 to TRBJ2-1; a weak D match, TRBD2 (6 bases). V lost 1 base and J 7 bases, leaving 12 bases between the germline ends. The CDR3 spans 14 residues. The germline CDR1 and CDR2 sequences are SGHRS and YFSETQ. The CDR3 DNA reads as TGCGCCAGCAGCTTGACGGGAGTCAAGAATGAGCAGTTCTTC. Encoded protein: CASSLTGVKNEQFF. Full variable domain (rest looked up from reference TRBV5-1 and TRBJ2-1): KAGVTQTPRYLIKTRGQQVTLSCSPISGHRSVSWYQQTPGQGLQFLFEYFSETQRNKGNFPGRFSGRQFSNSRSEMNVSTLELGDSALYLCASSLTGVKNEQFFGPGTRLTVL.

The table lists this clonotype with many counts. Here the CDR3 reads CSVSGESSYEQYF. CDR3 bases: TGCAGCGTTTCAGGGGAAAGCTCCTACGAGCAGTACTTC. The V gene is TRBV29-1, the J gene TRBJ2-7, with D possibly TRBD1 on 6 matching bases. This CDR3 is 13 amino acids long. Germline V gives CDR1 SQVTM, CDR2 ANQGSEA. Between the trimmed V and J ends, which lost 5 bases and 0 bases, there was a span of 11 bases.

This clonotype was seen at least ten times. The chain has TRBV21-1 and TRBJ1-5. TRBV21-1 is a known pseudogene. CDR3 length equals 12 residues. The chain's CDR3 is CASSTEYQPQHF. CDR3 nucleotide sequence: TGTGCCAGCAGCACTGAATATCAGCCCCAGCATTTT.

This clonotype was detected ten times or more. The V and J genes are TRBV18 and TRBJ2-3; no clear D gene. Trimming stripped 1 base from V and 1 base from J, with 3 bases between. CDR3 length: 13 residues. CDR1 and CDR2 (germline): KGHSH, LQKENI. The CDR3 here is CASSPLGTDTQYF. The CDR3, as DNA: TGTGCCAGCTCACCACTGGGCACAGATACGCAGTATTTT.

This clonotype was seen many times. The V call is TRBV12-3 or TRBV12-4, the J call TRBJ2-1; D is undetermined. The CDR3 runs to 15 residues. The V end was cut by 1 base, the J end by 2 bases, with 9 bases between. In nucleotides, the CDR3 is TGTGCCAGCAGTTTAGGGGGTTTCACCTACAATGAGCAGTTCTTC. This sequence encodes CASSLGGFTYNEQFF.

This clonotype was picked up many times. The CDR3 nucleotides are TGTGCCAGCAGAAGGGGAGGGCCGCAAAATGAGCAGTTCTTC. Translation gives CASRRGGPQNEQFF. V and J are TRBV12-3 or TRBV12-4 and TRBJ2-1; 7 nucleotides align to TRBD2. The CDR3 consists of 14 residues. With 6 bases clipped from V and 7 bases from J, the junction kept 9 bases outside the gene matches.

This clonotype was recorded many times. The chain has TRBV6-4 and TRBJ2-3; 11 nucleotides match TRBD2. CDR3 length: 15 residues. Germline V gene sequence: CDR1 MRHNA, CDR2 SNTAGT. Unmatched junction bases numbered 3, after V lost 2 bases and J lost 5 bases. This CDR3 is CASSDVAGGQDTQYF. As DNA, the CDR3 is TGTGCCAGCAGTGACGTAGCGGGAGGGCAAGATACGCAGTATTTT.

This clonotype showed up many times. The V and J genes are TRBV4-3 and TRBJ2-7, with 10 bases aligning to TRBD2. The ends lost 0 bases at V and 2 bases at J; junction bases unmatched: 10. CDR1 and CDR2 (germline): LGHNA, YSLEER. The CDR3 is made up of 18 amino acids. The CDR3 sequence: CASSQEKGLAGETYEQYF. The CDR3 bases are TGCGCCAGCAGCCAAGAAAAGGGTCTAGCGGGGGAAACCTACGAGCAGTACTTC.

This clonotype was observed many times. The chain joins TRBV9 to TRBJ2-5; 8 bases map to TRBD2. CDR1 SGDLS and CDR2 YYNGEE come from the germline V gene. This CDR3 comprises 14 residues. V trimming: 3 bases; J trimming: 2 bases; junction bases outside the gene matches: 3. This CDR3 reads CASSEIAGQETQYF. CDR3 in DNA: TGTGCCAGCAGCGAAATAGCGGGACAAGAGACCCAGTACTTC.

CDR3: CASSQFGYSSGNTIYF. CDR3 nucleotide sequence: TGCGCCAGCAGCCAATTCGGGTACAGCTCTGGAAACACCATATATTTT. V and J are TRBV4-1 and TRBJ1-3; D remains unclear. Trimming removed 2 bases at V and 0 bases at J, with 11 bases between. Germline CDR1 and CDR2: MGHRA and YSYEKL. The CDR3 has 16 amino acids.

This clonotype came up many times. This chain links TRBV14 with TRBJ2-1, with TRBD2 matching 9 bases. CDR3 length: 14 amino acids. The V gene end was trimmed by 6 bases and the J gene end by 9 bases; junction bases not matched to a gene: 9. Per germline, CDR1 SGHDN and CDR2 FVKESK. The CDR3 loop reads CASRHSGRSIEQFF. The CDR3 coding sequence is TGTGCCAGCAGACACAGCGGGAGGTCCATTGAGCAGTTCTTC.

This clonotype was seen many times. The chain employs TRBV7-2 and TRBJ2-3, with D maybe TRBD2 (5 bases). The CDR3 runs to 14 residues. CDR1 SGHTA and CDR2 FQGNSA come from the germline V gene. V was trimmed by 4 bases and J by 5 bases, leaving 13 bases between them. The CDR3 reads CASSSDYQKDTQYF. CDR3 nucleotides: TGTGCCAGCAGCTCCGACTACCAGAAAGATACGCAGTATTTT.

At least ten counts were recorded for this clonotype. The chain combines TRBV2 with TRBJ2-5, with D possibly being TRBD2 (5 bases). Looked up from germline, CDR1 is SNHLY and CDR2 is FYNNEI. Trimming removed 7 bases from V and 5 bases from J, with 11 bases in between. The CDR3 totals 12 residues. The CDR3 is CASMEAEETQYF. CDR3 DNA sequence: TGTGCCAGCATGGAGGCAGAGGAGACCCAGTACTTC.

This clonotype was detected only a few times. The chain is built from TRBV7-8 and TRBJ2-7; the D gene is possibly TRBD1 (5 bases). The CDR3 spans 14 residues. Germline V gene data show CDR1 as SGHVS and CDR2 as FQNEAQ. V dropped 10 bases and J dropped 7 bases, with 23 bases sitting between them. As DNA, the CDR3 is TGTGCCACCCGGAACAGTGGGCAGGGTAGGGAGCAGTACTTC. Its translation is CATRNSGQGREQYF.

This clonotype was counted ten times or more. The CDR3 nucleotides are TGTGCCAGCAGTCCTGGACTAGCGGGATTCACCGGGGAGCTGTTTTTT. The encoded protein is CASSPGLAGFTGELFF. The gene calls are TRBV6-2 or TRBV6-3 and TRBJ2-2; 12 positions match TRBD2. CDR3 length: 16 residues. J lost 4 bases, V lost 5 bases, and 5 bases had no gene match. CDR1 is MNHEY and CDR2 is SVGEGT in the germline V gene.

This clonotype was detected ten times or more. The V call is TRBV7-2, the J call TRBJ2-7; no clear D. V lost 2 bases and J lost 12, with 14 bases in between. Germline CDR1 and CDR2: SGHTA and FQGNSA. This CDR3 region has 12 residues. In DNA form, the CDR3 reads TGTGCCAGCAGCTTACCCTTTCGGGTATCGTACTTC. Translating gives CASSLPFRVSYF.